Presented here are 16 T cell receptor beta chains from one specimen sequenced in a study of T cell responses to AZD1222 COVID-19 vaccine. The method was immunoSEQ multiplex PCR; TCRdb's version includes in-frame clones alone and lacks a portion of them. The profile shows 70,000 to 90,000 clones, around 86% of them singletons. Sequenced here: peripheral blood, sampled on day 0 of AZD1222 vaccination. Source of these receptors: an adult in good health.

V is TRBV28 and J is TRBJ1-5; possibly TRBD1 for D (5 bases). The CDR3 length is 13 residues. Germline lookup yields CDR1 MDHEN and CDR2 SYDVKM. V was clipped by 5 bases and J by 6 bases, with 11 bases between them. The DNA of the CDR3 is TGTGCCAGCAGTGGGGGTAGGGGTCAGCCCCAGCATTTT. The encoded protein is CASSGGRGQPQHF. The full variable domain, rest sourced from reference TRBV28 and TRBJ1-5, is DVKVTQSSRYLVKRTGEKVFLECVQDMDHENMFWYRQDPGLGLRLIYFSYDVKMKEKGDIPEGYSVSREKKERFSLILESASTNQTSMYLCASSGGRGQPQHFGDGTRLSIL.

The rearrangement uses TRBV7-2 and TRBJ1-6, with no clear D. Trimming left V 1 base short and J 7 bases short, with 14 bases between. Germline assignment: CDR1 SGHTA and CDR2 FQGNSA. The CDR3 is 16 residues long. The CDR3 sequence is CASSLEYRELNSPLHF. The CDR3 DNA reads TGTGCCAGCAGCTTAGAATACAGAGAACTCAATTCACCCCTCCACTTT.

J is TRBJ1-5 and V is TRBV2, with a weak D call TRBD1 (5 bases). V was clipped by 3 bases and J by 0 bases, with 15 bases between them. The CDR3 is 17 amino acids. CDR1 SNHLY and CDR2 FYNNEI come from the germline V gene. CDR3 in DNA: TGTGCCAGCAGTGAGAACGGGGGGGTTTATAGCAATCAGCCCCAGCATTTT. Its translation: CASSENGGVYSNQPQHF.

The CDR3 nucleotides read TGTGCCAGCAGTTCGAGCGGGGGGACGACTTACGAGCAGTACTTC. This gives the protein CASSSSGGTTYEQYF. The chain couples TRBV6-5 to TRBJ2-7; TRBD2 matches at 9 bases. This CDR3 comprises 15 residues. The J segment lost 4 bases and the V segment lost 4 bases, leaving 8 bases of the junction unmatched. The germline V gene encodes CDR1 MNHEY and CDR2 SVGAGI.

This clone was observed once. The V and J genes are TRBV2 and TRBJ1-5, with D unclear. CDR3 length: 14 amino acids. Germline-derived CDR1 and CDR2 are SNHLY and FYNNEI. With 4 bases removed from V and 6 bases from J, the gap between germline ends came to 13 bases. As DNA, the CDR3 is TGTGCCAGCAGTGGGAGCGCACAATCTCAGCCCCAGCATTTT. Translation: CASSGSAQSQPQHF. The full variable domain, in which reference TRBV2 and TRBJ1-5 provide the parts outside the CDR3, is EPEVTQTPSHQVTQMGQEVILRCVPISNHLYFYWYRQILGQKVEFLVSFYNNEISEKSEIFDDQFSVERPDGSNFTLKIRSTKLEDSAMYFCASSGSAQSQPQHFGDGTRLSIL.

The gene calls are TRBV3-1 (or the pseudogene TRBV3-2) and TRBJ2-7; no clear D. V gave up 6 bases and J gave up 1 base, with 16 bases separating them. The germline V gene encodes CDR1 LGHDT and CDR2 YNNKEL (reference sequence). This CDR3 comprises 15 residues. CDR3 coding DNA: TGTGCCAGCAGAAGAAACTTCTCCGGATCCTACGAGCAGTACTTC. Its translation is CASRRNFSGSYEQYF.

The chain couples TRBV7-2 to TRBJ2-2; 9 bases map to TRBD2. CDR1 SGHTA and CDR2 FQGNSA come from the germline V gene. Trimming removed 5 bases from V and 6 bases from J; junction bases left unmatched: 19. This CDR3 is 19 amino acids long. This chain's CDR3 is CASSRSPGGGGGRAGELFF. CDR3 sequence (DNA): TGTGCCAGCAGCCGCTCCCCCGGTGGCGGGGGGGGGCGGGCCGGGGAGCTGTTTTTT.

The genes are TRBV10-3 and TRBJ2-1, with 14 bases lining up with TRBD2. The germline CDR1 and CDR2 sequences are ENHRY and SYGVKD. The CDR3 is 14 residues long. The J segment lost 6 bases and the V segment lost 11 bases, leaving 6 bases of the junction unmatched. This CDR3 is CAAGTSGGPNEQFF. In nucleotides, the CDR3 is TGTGCCGCAGGGACTAGCGGGGGTCCCAATGAGCAGTTCTTC.

This chain connects TRBV5-1 to TRBJ1-6; 8 bases map to TRBD1. The CDR3 runs to 14 residues. Germline V gene lookup returns CDR1 SGHRS and CDR2 YFSETQ. The junction had 3 bases not matched to a gene; V was cut back by 3 bases and J by 7 bases. The CDR3 DNA is TGCGCCAGCAGCTCCGGACAGGGAAATTCACCCCTCCACTTT. It is translated as CASSSGQGNSPLHF.

The rearrangement uses TRBV18 and TRBJ1-1; the match to TRBD1 covers 10 bases. Germline V gene data show CDR1 as KGHSH and CDR2 as LQKENI. J lost 11 bases, V lost 5 bases, and 11 bases had no gene match. The CDR3 extends over 14 amino acids. The CDR3 spells CASSSRDRGGSAFF. DNA of the CDR3: TGTGCCAGCTCATCCCGGGACAGGGGCGGATCGGCTTTCTTT. The whole variable domain, remainder taken from reference TRBV18 and TRBJ1-1, is NAGVMQNPRHLVRRRGQEARLRCSPMKGHSHVYWYRQLPEEGLKFMVYLQKENIIDESGMPKERFSAEFPKEGPSILRIQQVVRGDSAAYFCASSSRDRGGSAFFGQGTRLTVV.

This clone was found a few times. This chain uses TRBV6-5 with TRBJ1-4, with TRBD1 matching over 7 bases. CDR3 length: 16 residues. V shed 0 bases, J shed 4 bases, and the junction held 5 bases outside the gene matches. CDR1 and CDR2 from the germline V gene are MNHEY and SVGAGI. The CDR3 protein is CASSYSVDRINEKLFF. The CDR3 nucleotides read TGTGCCAGCAGTTACTCGGTGGACAGGATTAATGAAAAACTGTTTTTT.

V and J are TRBV25-1 and TRBJ1-5, with D unresolved. Per the germline V gene, CDR1 is MGHDK and CDR2 is SYGVNS. V lost 4 bases and J lost 2, with 3 bases in between. CDR3 size: 12 residues. For the CDR3, the DNA is TGTGCCAGCAGTGTCGGCAATCAGCCCCAGCATTTT. This encodes CASSVGNQPQHF.

This rearrangement joins TRBV28 to TRBJ1-6, with unresolved D. The V end was cut by 7 bases, the J end by 8 bases, with 15 bases between. Germline-derived CDR1 and CDR2 are MDHEN and SYDVKM. The CDR3 totals 14 residues. The CDR3 protein is CASTLGLGYSPLHF. The CDR3 nucleotides read TGTGCCAGCACTTTGGGGTTGGGGTATTCACCCCTCCACTTT. Variable domain in full (rest from reference TRBV28 and TRBJ1-6): DVKVTQSSRYLVKRTGEKVFLECVQDMDHENMFWYRQDPGLGLRLIYFSYDVKMKEKGDIPEGYSVSREKKERFSLILESASTNQTSMYLCASTLGLGYSPLHFGNGTRLTVT.

The chain links TRBV9 to TRBJ1-2; D is uncertain. Trimming pared 4 bases from V and 4 bases from J, leaving 17 bases between. The germline gives CDR1 SGDLS, CDR2 YYNGEE. This CDR3 has 15 amino acids. In DNA form, the CDR3 reads TGTGCCAGCAGCCTCTCCCTTGGGCGGTCCTATGGCTACACCTTC. This sequence encodes CASSLSLGRSYGYTF.

The chain joins TRBV21-1 to TRBJ2-2; TRBD1 reflects the table's D call only, with no check against the DNA. TRBV21-1 is designated a pseudogene. This CDR3 contains 18 residues. The CDR3 DNA reads TGTGCCAGCAGCAAACCACGCCAGGGTCCCTGTAACACCGGGGAGCTGTTTTTT. Its translation is CASSKPRQGPCNTGELFF.

The gene calls are TRBV11-2 and TRBJ1-5, with D hard to call. This CDR3 region has 15 residues. V was pared by 6 bases and J by 7 bases, with 19 bases between. In germline, CDR1 is SGHAT, CDR2 FQNNGV. The CDR3 region has the DNA TGTGCCAGCAGTCTCGGGAATGTGGGAAGCCAGCCCCAGCATTTT. This gives the protein CASSLGNVGSQPQHF.